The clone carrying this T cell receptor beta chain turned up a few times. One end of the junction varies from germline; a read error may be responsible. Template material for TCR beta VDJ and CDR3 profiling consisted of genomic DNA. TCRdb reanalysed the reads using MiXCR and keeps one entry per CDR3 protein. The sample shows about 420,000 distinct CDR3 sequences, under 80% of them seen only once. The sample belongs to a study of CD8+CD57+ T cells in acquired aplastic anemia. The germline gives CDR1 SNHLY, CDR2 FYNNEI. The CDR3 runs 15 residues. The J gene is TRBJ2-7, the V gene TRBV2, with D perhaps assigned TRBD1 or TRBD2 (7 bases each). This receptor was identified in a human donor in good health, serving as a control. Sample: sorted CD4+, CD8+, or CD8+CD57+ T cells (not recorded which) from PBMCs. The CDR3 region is CASREGRGRSYEQYF. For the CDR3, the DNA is TGTGCCAGCAGGGAAGGGAGGGGGCGCTCCTACGAGCAGTACTTC.